Listed below are T cell receptor beta chains from one sample, sequenced in a study of OX40 agonist ivuxolimab in advanced cancers. The table came from immunoSEQ multiplex PCR; TCRdb's copy has only in-frame clones and leaves some out. The sample lists some 77,000 clones, approximately 85% occurring once. The source was CD4+ or CD8+ T cells sorted from blood, collected in a trial of the OX40 agonist ivuxolimab. The source of these receptors is an adult with an advanced solid tumor such as melanoma, head and neck, liver or kidney cancer. Both conserved end residues are part of each CDR3. A D gene is named only where the DNA matches it firmly. Size tells how often a clone was seen (once, few, many) or the class of an expanded clone, and some rows leave it out.

v_call,clone_size,d_call,j_call,cdr3_aa,cdr3_nt
TRBV2,-,-,TRBJ1-5,CASTVDGNQPQHF,TGTGCCAGCACTGTGGACGGGAATCAGCCCCAGCATTTT
TRBV21-1,-,-,TRBJ1-6,CASSKVARESYNSPLHF,TGTGCCAGCAGCAAAGTTGCCAGGGAATCCTATAATTCACCCCTCCACTTT
TRBV5-1,-,TRBD2,TRBJ2-5,CASSRTGTSGSEETQYF,TGCGCCAGCAGTCGCACCGGGACTAGCGGGAGCGAAGAGACCCAGTACTTC
TRBV7-9,-,TRBD1,TRBJ2-5,CASSPPRQGWETQYF,TGTGCCAGCAGCCCCCCCCGACAGGGCTGGGAGACCCAGTACTTC
TRBV9,-,TRBD2,TRBJ2-5,CASSVGALSGRATETQYF,TGTGCCAGCAGCGTAGGGGCTTTAAGCGGGAGGGCCACAGAGACCCAGTACTTC
TRBV10-3,-,-,TRBJ2-3,CAISEGPQRDTQYF,TGTGCCATCAGTGAGGGGCCCCAGCGGGATACGCAGTATTTT
TRBV7-9,-,-,TRBJ1-1,CASSSGLLNTEAFF,TGTGCCAGCAGCTCGGGACTCTTGAACACTGAAGCTTTCTTT
TRBV5-1,-,-,TRBJ2-3,CASAREQVRGDTQYF,TGCGCCAGCGCTAGGGAACAGGTACGGGGAGATACGCAGTATTTT
TRBV5-5,-,TRBD2,TRBJ2-3,CASSPPGLAGGTDTQYF,TGTGCCAGCAGCCCGCCGGGGCTAGCGGGGGGGACAGATACGCAGTATTTT
TRBV7-9,once,TRBD1,TRBJ2-2,CASSLGTGAQRGELFF,TGTGCCAGCAGCTTAGGGACAGGGGCTCAACGCGGGGAGCTGTTTTTT
TRBV19,once,-,TRBJ1-5,CASSIWDDQPQHF,TGTGCCAGTAGTATATGGGATGATCAGCCCCAGCATTTT
TRBV19,-,TRBD1,TRBJ2-7,CASSADRGQAYEQYF,TGTGCCAGTAGTGCGGACAGGGGGCAAGCCTACGAGCAGTACTTC
TRBV27,-,TRBD1,TRBJ1-6,CASKTGYNSPLHF,TGTGCCAGCAAGACAGGGTACAATTCACCCCTCCACTTT
TRBV5-1,few,-,TRBJ1-1,CASSLPTVMNTEAFF,TGCGCCAGCAGCTTGCCGACGGTGATGAACACTGAAGCTTTCTTT
TRBV10-1,-,-,TRBJ1-2,CASSPGTSRDGYTF,TGCGCCAGCTCCCCCGGGACATCAAGGGATGGCTACACCTTC
TRBV27,few,-,TRBJ2-5,CASSPLDRLLGETQYF,TGTGCCAGCAGTCCCTTAGACAGACTACTAGGGGAGACCCAGTACTTC
TRBV7-2,-,TRBD2,TRBJ2-7,CASSLRGTSGSYEQYF,TGTGCCAGCAGCTTAAGGGGGACTAGCGGGAGTTACGAGCAGTACTTC
TRBV5-1,-,TRBD1,TRBJ1-1,CASSSQGGNTEAFF,TGCGCCAGCAGCTCCCAGGGGGGTAACACTGAAGCTTTCTTT
TRBV5-1,-,-,TRBJ1-1,CASSLEDRTEAFF,TGCGCCAGCAGCTTGGAGGACCGCACTGAAGCTTTCTTT
TRBV6-5,-,-,TRBJ1-1,CASSPRLVGGTEAFF,TGTGCCAGCAGTCCCCGCCTCGTGGGAGGCACTGAAGCTTTCTTT
TRBV5-6,once,-,TRBJ2-5,CASSSSGTLGKQYF,TGTGCCAGCAGCTCCTCCGGGACACTGGGTAAGCAGTACTTC
TRBV27,-,TRBD1,TRBJ1-1,CASSRDRARMNTEAFF,TGTGCCAGCAGTCGGGACAGGGCCCGAATGAACACTGAAGCTTTCTTT
TRBV5-6,-,TRBD1,TRBJ1-4,CASSKGQVNEKLFF,TGTGCCAGCAGCAAAGGACAGGTCAATGAAAAACTGTTTTTT
TRBV30,-,TRBD1,TRBJ1-1,CAWRGDREAEAFF,TGTGCCTGGAGAGGGGACAGGGAAGCTGAAGCTTTCTTT
TRBV27,-,-,TRBJ2-3,CASSASTGHSTDTQYF,TGTGCCAGCAGTGCCTCTACAGGGCATAGCACAGATACGCAGTATTTT
TRBV4-3,once,-,TRBJ2-6,CASSQEGPGGANVLTF,TGCGCCAGCAGCCAAGAGGGCCCAGGGGGGGCCAACGTCCTGACTTTC
TRBV9,-,-,TRBJ2-3,CASSVDAGTQYF,TGTGCCAGCAGCGTAGATGCAGGTACGCAGTATTTT
TRBV10-3,-,TRBD1,TRBJ2-3,CAIRTGGSDTQYF,TGTGCCATCAGGACAGGGGGCAGCGATACGCAGTATTTT
TRBV9,-,-,TRBJ2-2,CASSTGGGGELFF,TGTGCCAGCAGCACTGGGGGTGGCGGGGAGCTGTTTTTT
TRBV5-4,few,-,TRBJ2-7,CASSQAGKGEEQYF,TGTGCCAGCAGCCAAGCCGGAAAGGGGGAAGAGCAGTACTTC
TRBV10-3,few,-,TRBJ2-5,CAISGPPGDEDQETQYF,TGTGCCATCAGTGGACCCCCGGGGGATGAAGATCAAGAGACCCAGTACTTC
TRBV7-9,-,-,TRBJ2-7,CASSTGHFYEQYF,TGTGCCAGCAGTACGGGACACTTCTACGAGCAGTACTTC
TRBV6-5,once,-,TRBJ2-7,CASSTRQNEQYF,TGTGCCAGCAGCACACGGCAGAACGAGCAGTACTTC
TRBV10-3,once,-,TRBJ2-1,CAISRTGNGDEQFF,TGTGCCATCAGCCGAACCGGAAACGGGGATGAGCAGTTCTTC
TRBV30,-,-,TRBJ1-2,CAWSVQRQGGYTF,TGTGCCTGGAGTGTACAAAGGCAGGGTGGCTACACCTTC
TRBV15,-,TRBD1,TRBJ1-1,CATSRERTGGTEAFF,TGTGCCACCAGCAGAGAGCGGACAGGGGGCACTGAAGCTTTCTTT
TRBV14,-,-,TRBJ2-7,CASSQGGAEQYF,TGTGCCAGCAGCCAAGGAGGCGCCGAGCAGTACTTC
TRBV7-2,-,-,TRBJ2-7,CASSPTARYEQYF,TGTGCCAGCAGCCCAACAGCCCGCTACGAGCAGTACTTC
TRBV7-2,once,TRBD1,TRBJ2-7,CASTDRVQNSYEQYF,TGTGCCAGCACCGACAGGGTACAAAACTCCTACGAGCAGTACTTC
TRBV9,once,TRBD2,TRBJ2-3,CASSVGLAGFTDTQYF,TGTGCCAGCAGCGTAGGGCTAGCGGGCTTCACAGATACGCAGTATTTT
TRBV9,-,-,TRBJ2-2,CASSVPDTGELFF,TGTGCCAGCAGCGTACCAGACACCGGGGAGCTGTTTTTT
TRBV7-9,-,-,TRBJ1-1,CASSRRYTEAFF,TGTGCCAGCAGCCGACGGTACACTGAAGCTTTCTTT
TRBV19,few,-,TRBJ2-3,CATLSGGTDTQYF,TGTGCCACCCTTTCGGGAGGCACAGATACGCAGTATTTT
TRBV7-9,few,-,TRBJ2-7,CASSLGPELPEQYF,TGTGCCAGCAGCTTAGGCCCCGAGCTCCCCGAGCAGTACTTC
TRBV19,-,TRBD1,TRBJ2-3,CASRLTGSITDTQYF,TGTGCCAGCCGGTTGACAGGGAGTATTACAGATACGCAGTATTTT
TRBV5-5,-,TRBD1,TRBJ1-1,CASRSGQGGAFF,TGTGCCAGCAGATCGGGACAGGGGGGAGCTTTCTTT
TRBV6-5,-,-,TRBJ1-2,CASRTRGPGYGYTF,TGTGCCAGCAGAACTAGGGGTCCAGGGTATGGCTACACCTTC
TRBV6-1,-,TRBD2,TRBJ2-3,CASSGTSGTDTQYF,TGTGCCAGCAGTGGGACTAGTGGCACAGATACGCAGTATTTT
TRBV6-5,-,-,TRBJ2-1,CASSYRQSSYNEQFF,TGTGCCAGCAGTTACCGACAGAGCTCCTACAATGAGCAGTTCTTC
TRBV27,once,TRBD2,TRBJ2-5,CASSPSGRPGETQYF,TGTGCCAGCAGTCCTAGCGGGAGGCCGGGTGAAACCCAGTACTTC
TRBV12-5,once,-,TRBJ1-2,CASGENREGGYTF,TGTGCTAGTGGCGAAAACAGGGAGGGGGGCTACACCTTC
TRBV6-6,-,-,TRBJ1-4,CASTSVGRTNEKLFF,TGTGCCAGCACCTCCGTGGGGAGGACTAATGAAAAACTGTTTTTT
TRBV12-5,-,TRBD1,TRBJ2-2,CASGLAATGSTGELFF,TGTGCTAGTGGTTTGGCCGCGACAGGGAGCACCGGGGAGCTGTTTTTT
TRBV27,-,-,TRBJ2-3,CASSLGRGTDTQYF,TGTGCCAGCAGTTTGGGACGGGGCACAGATACGCAGTATTTT